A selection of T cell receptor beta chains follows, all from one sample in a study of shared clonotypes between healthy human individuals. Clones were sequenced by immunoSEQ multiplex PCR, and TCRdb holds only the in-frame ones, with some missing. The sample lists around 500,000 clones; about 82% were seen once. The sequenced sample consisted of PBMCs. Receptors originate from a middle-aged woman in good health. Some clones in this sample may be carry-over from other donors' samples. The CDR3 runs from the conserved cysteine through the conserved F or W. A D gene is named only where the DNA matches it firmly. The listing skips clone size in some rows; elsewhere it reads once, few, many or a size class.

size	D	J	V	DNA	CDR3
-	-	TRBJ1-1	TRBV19	TGTGCCAGTAGTATAGTACCGGGGGCGAGCACTGAAGCTTTCTTT	CASSIVPGASTEAFF
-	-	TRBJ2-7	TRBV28	TGTGCCAGCAATTCTGGAGTTCTCTCCTACGAGCAGTACTTC	CASNSGVLSYEQYF
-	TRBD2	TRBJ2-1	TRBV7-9	TGTGCCAGCAGCTTACCACGACTAGCGGGAGACAATGAGCAGTTCTTC	CASSLPRLAGDNEQFF
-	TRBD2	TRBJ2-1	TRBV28	TGTGCCAGCCTTAACGGACTAGCGGGTCACAATGAGCAGTTCTTC	CASLNGLAGHNEQFF
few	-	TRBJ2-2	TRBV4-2	TGTGCCAGCAGCCTCTCTTCCCGGGAGCTGTTTTTT	CASSLSSRELFF
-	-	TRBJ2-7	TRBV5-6	TGTGCCAGCAGCGGTTCGGGACGGAACCTCTACGAGCAGTACTTC	CASSGSGRNLYEQYF
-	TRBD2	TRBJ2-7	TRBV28	TGTGCCAGCAGTCCTAAGCCGACACTAGCGGGAGTTTCCTACGAGCAGTACTTC	CASSPKPTLAGVSYEQYF
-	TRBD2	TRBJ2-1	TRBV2	TGTGCCAGCAGCGAGAGGACTAGCGGCACAAATGAGCAGTTCTTC	CASSERTSGTNEQFF
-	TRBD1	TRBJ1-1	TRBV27	TGTGCCAGCAGCCCTAGTACAGGGGGGACTGAAGCTTTCTTT	CASSPSTGGTEAFF
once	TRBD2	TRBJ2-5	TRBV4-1	TGCGCCAGCAGCCTGGGACTAGCGGGAATACAAGAGACCCAGTACTTC	CASSLGLAGIQETQYF
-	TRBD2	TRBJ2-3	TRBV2	TGTGCCACTTCAATAGCGGGAGCTACAGATACGCAGTATTTT	CATSIAGATDTQYF
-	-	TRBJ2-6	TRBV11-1	TGTGCCAGCAGCCGTCTTGGGGGCCGCTCTGGGGCCAACGTCCTGACTTTC	CASSRLGGRSGANVLTF
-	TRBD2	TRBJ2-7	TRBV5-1	TGCGCCAGCAGCTTGGGGACTAGCGGGAGCTACGAGCAGTACTTC	CASSLGTSGSYEQYF
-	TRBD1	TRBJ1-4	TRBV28	TGTGCCAGCACCAGGGGGTGGACTAATGAAAAACTGTTTTTT	CASTRGWTNEKLFF
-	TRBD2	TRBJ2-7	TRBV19	TGTGCCAGTAGTGAGGGACTAGCGGGTGGCGGGCAGTACTTC	CASSEGLAGGGQYF
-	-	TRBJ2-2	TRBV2	TGTGCCAGCATGCAGGGAGGCGGGGAGCTGTTTTTT	CASMQGGGELFF
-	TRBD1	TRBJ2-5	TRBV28	TGTGCCAGCAGTTTCTTAGGGGGCGGCGAGACCCAGTACTTC	CASSFLGGGETQYF
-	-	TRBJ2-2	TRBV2	TGTGCCAGCAGTAATCAGGGGCTTAGCACCGGGGAGCTGTTTTTT	CASSNQGLSTGELFF
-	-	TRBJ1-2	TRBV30	TGTGCCTGGAGTGAGACAACGAGGTCCTACACCTTC	CAWSETTRSYTF
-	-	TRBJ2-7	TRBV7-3	TGTGCCAGCAGCTTATACGGGAGAGGCGGGCAGTACTTC	CASSLYGRGGQYF
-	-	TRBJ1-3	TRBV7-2	TGTGCCAGCAGCTTAGAGACCGTGAAGTCTGGAAACACCATATATTTT	CASSLETVKSGNTIYF
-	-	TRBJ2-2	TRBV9	TGTGCCAGCAGCGTATCCGGGAATACGAACACCGGGGAGCTGTTTTTT	CASSVSGNTNTGELFF
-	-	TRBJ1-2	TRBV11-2	TGTGCCAGCAGCTCCGGCAGGTGGGGATCTAACTATGGCTACACCTTC	CASSSGRWGSNYGYTF
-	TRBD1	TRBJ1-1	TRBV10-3	TGTGCCATCACGGGACAGTCGAACACTGAAGCTTTCTTT	CAITGQSNTEAFF
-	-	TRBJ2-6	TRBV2	TGTGCCAGCAGTGAAGCGAAGGACAAGGTAGACGGCTCTGGGGCCAACGTCCTGACTTTC	CASSEAKDKVDGSGANVLTF
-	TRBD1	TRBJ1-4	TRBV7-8	TGTGCCAGCAGCTCAGGGGGGGAAACTAATGAAAAACTGTTTTTT	CASSSGGETNEKLFF
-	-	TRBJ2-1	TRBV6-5	TGTGCCACCTCCCGCCCGGACCAGCGATACAATGAGCAGTTCTTC	CATSRPDQRYNEQFF
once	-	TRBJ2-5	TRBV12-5	TGTGCTAGTGGACTGGGGAGGGAGACCCAGTACTTC	CASGLGRETQYF
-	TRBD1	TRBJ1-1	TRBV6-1	TGTGCCAGCAGTGCGATATTACAGGGGTTAAACACTGAAGCTTTCTTT	CASSAILQGLNTEAFF
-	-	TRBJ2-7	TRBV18	TGTGCCAGCTCACCACCGGGTTTCAACGAGCAGTACTTC	CASSPPGFNEQYF
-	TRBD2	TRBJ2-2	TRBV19	TGTGCCAGTAGGACTAGCGGGAGGAGCACCGGGGAGCTGTTTTTT	CASRTSGRSTGELFF